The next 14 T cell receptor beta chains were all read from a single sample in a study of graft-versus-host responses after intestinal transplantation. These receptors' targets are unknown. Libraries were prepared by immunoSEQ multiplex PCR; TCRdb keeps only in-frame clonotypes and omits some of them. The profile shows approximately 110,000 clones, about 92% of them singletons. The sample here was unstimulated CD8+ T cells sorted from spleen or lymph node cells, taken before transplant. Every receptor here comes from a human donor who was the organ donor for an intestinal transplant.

CDR3 residues: CASSWTSVETGELFF. CDR3 sequence (DNA): TGTGCCAGCAGCTGGACTAGCGTCGAAACGGGGGAGCTGTTTTTT. The chain employs TRBV7-9 and TRBJ2-2; 9 nucleotides align to TRBD2. Trimming cost V 4 bases and J 8 bases; bases outside gene matches: 8. CDR1 SEHNR and CDR2 FQNEAQ come from the germline V gene (reference sequence). This CDR3 comprises 15 residues.

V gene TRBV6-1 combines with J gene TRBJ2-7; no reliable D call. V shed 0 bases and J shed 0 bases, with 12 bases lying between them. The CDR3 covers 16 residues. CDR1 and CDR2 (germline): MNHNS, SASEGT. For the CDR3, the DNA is TGTGCCAGCAGTGAAGCGTACGCCGCCAGCTCCTACGAGCAGTACTTC. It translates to CASSEAYAASSYEQYF.

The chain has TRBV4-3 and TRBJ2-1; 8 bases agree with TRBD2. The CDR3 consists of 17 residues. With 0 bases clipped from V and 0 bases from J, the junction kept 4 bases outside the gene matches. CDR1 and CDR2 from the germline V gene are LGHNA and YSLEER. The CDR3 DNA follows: TGCGCCAGCAGCCAAGAGGTACTAGCGGACTCCTACAATGAGCAGTTCTTC. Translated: CASSQEVLADSYNEQFF.

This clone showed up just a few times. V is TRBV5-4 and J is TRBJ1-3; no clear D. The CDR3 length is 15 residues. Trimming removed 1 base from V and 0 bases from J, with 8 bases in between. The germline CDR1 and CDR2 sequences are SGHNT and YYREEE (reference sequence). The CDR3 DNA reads TGTGCCAGCAGCTTGCCCGATAGCTCTGGAAACACCATATATTTT. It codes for CASSLPDSSGNTIYF.

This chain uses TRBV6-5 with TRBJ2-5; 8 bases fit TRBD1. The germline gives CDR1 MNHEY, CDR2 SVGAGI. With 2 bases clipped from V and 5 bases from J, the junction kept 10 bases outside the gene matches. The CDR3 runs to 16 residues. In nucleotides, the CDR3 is TGTGCCAGCAGTTACACAAACAGGGGGTCGCAGGAGACCCAGTACTTC. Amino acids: CASSYTNRGSQETQYF.

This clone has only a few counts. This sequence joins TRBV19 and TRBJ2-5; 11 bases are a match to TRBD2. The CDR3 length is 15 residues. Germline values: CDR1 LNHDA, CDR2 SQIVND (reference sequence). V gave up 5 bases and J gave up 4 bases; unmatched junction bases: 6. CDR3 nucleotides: TGTGCCAGTAGTGCATTAGCGGGAGGGAGAGAGACCCAGTACTTC. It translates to CASSALAGGRETQYF.

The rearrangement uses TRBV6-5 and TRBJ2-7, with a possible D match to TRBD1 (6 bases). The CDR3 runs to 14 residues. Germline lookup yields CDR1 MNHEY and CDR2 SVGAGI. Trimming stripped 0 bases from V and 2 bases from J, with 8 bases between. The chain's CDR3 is CASSYSGTTYEQYF. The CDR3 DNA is TGTGCCAGCAGTTACTCGGGGACAACCTACGAGCAGTACTTC.

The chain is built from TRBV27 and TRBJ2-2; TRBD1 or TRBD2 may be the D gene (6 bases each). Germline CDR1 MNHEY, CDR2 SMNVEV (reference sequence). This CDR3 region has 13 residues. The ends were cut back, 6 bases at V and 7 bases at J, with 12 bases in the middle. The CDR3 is CASSTKGGGELFF. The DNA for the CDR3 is TGTGCCAGCAGCACTAAGGGGGGCGGGGAGCTGTTTTTT.

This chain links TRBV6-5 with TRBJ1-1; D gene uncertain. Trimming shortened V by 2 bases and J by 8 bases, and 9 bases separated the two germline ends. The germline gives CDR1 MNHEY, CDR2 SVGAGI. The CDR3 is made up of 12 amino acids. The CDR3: CASSYGGQEAFF. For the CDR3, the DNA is TGTGCCAGCAGTTACGGTGGGCAGGAAGCTTTCTTT.

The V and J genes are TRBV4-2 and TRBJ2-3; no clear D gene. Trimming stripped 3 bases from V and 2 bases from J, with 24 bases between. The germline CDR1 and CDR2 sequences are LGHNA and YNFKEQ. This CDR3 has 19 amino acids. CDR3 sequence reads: CASSHWRFSPTPPTDTQYF. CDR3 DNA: TGTGCCAGCAGCCACTGGCGGTTCTCACCAACCCCTCCCACAGATACGCAGTATTTT.

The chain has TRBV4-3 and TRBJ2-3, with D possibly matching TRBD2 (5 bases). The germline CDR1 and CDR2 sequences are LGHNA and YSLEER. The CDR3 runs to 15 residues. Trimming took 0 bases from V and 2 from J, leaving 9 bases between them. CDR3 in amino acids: CASSQERRATDTQYF. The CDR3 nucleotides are TGCGCCAGCAGCCAAGAAAGGCGGGCCACAGATACGCAGTATTTT.

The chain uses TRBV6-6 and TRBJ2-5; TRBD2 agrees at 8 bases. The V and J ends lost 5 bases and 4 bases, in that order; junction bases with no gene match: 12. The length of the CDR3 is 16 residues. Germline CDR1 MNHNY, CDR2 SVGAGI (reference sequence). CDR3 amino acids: CASSVSGLVRSETQYF. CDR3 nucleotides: TGTGCCAGCAGTGTCTCGGGACTAGTTAGATCAGAGACCCAGTACTTC.

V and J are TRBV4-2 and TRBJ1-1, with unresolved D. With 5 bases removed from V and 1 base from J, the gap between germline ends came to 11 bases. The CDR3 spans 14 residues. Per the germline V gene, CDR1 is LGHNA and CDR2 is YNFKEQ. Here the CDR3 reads CASSFRTANTEAFF. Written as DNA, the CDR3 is TGTGCCAGCAGCTTCCGGACCGCGAACACTGAAGCTTTCTTT.

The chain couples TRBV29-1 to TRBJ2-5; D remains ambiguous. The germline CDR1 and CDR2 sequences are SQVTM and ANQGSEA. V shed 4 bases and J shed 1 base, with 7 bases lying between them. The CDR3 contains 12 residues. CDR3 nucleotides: TGCAGCGTTGGAATTGCCCAAGAGACCCAGTACTTC. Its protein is CSVGIAQETQYF.